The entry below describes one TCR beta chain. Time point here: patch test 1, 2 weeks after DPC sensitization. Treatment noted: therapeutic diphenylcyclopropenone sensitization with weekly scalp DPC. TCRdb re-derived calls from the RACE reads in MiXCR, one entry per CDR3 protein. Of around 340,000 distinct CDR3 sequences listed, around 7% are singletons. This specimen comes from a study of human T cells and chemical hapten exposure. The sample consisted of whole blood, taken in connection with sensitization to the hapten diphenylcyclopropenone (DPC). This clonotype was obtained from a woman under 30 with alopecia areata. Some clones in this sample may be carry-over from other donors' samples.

The CDR3 coding sequence is TGTGCTAGTGGTTTACCCCAGCATTTT. Translation: CASGLPQHF. The chain joins TRBV12-5 to TRBJ1-5; D gene ambiguous. Germline loops: CDR1 LGHNT, CDR2 FRNRAP. V gave up 3 bases and J gave up 10 bases, with 1 base separating them. The CDR3 is 9 residues long.